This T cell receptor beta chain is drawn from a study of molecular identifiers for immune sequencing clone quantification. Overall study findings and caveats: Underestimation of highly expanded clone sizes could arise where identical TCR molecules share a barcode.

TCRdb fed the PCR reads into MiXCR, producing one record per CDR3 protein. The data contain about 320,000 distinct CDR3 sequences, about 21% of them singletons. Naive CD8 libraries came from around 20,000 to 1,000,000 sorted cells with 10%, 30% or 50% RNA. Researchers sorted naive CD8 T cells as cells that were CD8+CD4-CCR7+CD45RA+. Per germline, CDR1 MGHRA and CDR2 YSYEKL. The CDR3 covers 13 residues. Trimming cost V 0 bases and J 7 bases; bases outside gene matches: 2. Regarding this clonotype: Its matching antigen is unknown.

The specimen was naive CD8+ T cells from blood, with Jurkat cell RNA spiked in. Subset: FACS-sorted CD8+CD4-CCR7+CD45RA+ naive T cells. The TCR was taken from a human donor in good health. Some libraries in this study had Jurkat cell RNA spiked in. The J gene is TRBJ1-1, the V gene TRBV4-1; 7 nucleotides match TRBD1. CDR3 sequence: CASSQDRTGEAFF. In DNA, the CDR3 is TGCGCCAGCAGCCAAGATAGGACAGGTGAAGCTTTCTTT.